One and the same sample provided the 18 T cell receptor beta chains below, sequenced in a study of shared clonotypes between healthy human individuals. Repertoires were generated with immunoSEQ multiplex PCR, while TCRdb's copy carries only in-frame clones and drops some. The sample lists about 980,000 clones; 76% were seen once. The sequenced material came from memory CD4+ T cells sorted from blood. Subset noted: CD45RA-negative fraction. The receptor set was obtained from a man aged 18-30 years in good health.

This clone appeared a few times. The chain links TRBV27 to TRBJ2-7; TRBD2 agrees at 10 bases. V lost 2 bases to trimming and J lost 5 bases; unmatched junction nucleotides: 15. Germline V gene lookup returns CDR1 MNHEY and CDR2 SMNVEV (reference sequence). This CDR3 has 18 amino acids. The CDR3 DNA reads as TGTGCCAGCAGTTTAAGTTTTGGACTAGCGGCCGCTCGCGACGAGCAGTACTTC. Protein: CASSLSFGLAAARDEQYF.

In this sample, this clone turned up a few times. The V and J genes are TRBV15 and TRBJ2-3; tentatively, D is TRBD1 (5 bases). Per the germline V gene, CDR1 is LNHNV and CDR2 is YYDKDF (reference sequence). Trimming pared 0 bases from V and 0 bases from J, leaving 10 bases between. This CDR3 has 16 amino acids. This chain's CDR3 is CATSRDSWGSTDTQYF. Here the CDR3 DNA reads TGTGCCACCAGCAGAGATAGTTGGGGCAGCACAGATACGCAGTATTTT.

The V call is TRBV10-1, the J call TRBJ2-7; no reliable D call. CDR3 length: 14 residues. Germline V gene sequence: CDR1 WNHNN, CDR2 SYGVQD (reference sequence). Deletions cut 0 bases from V and 2 bases from J, with 8 bases between. The CDR3 region is CASSESSGPYEQYF. CDR3 in DNA: TGCGCCAGCAGTGAGTCGTCCGGCCCCTACGAGCAGTACTTC.

The genes are TRBV5-4 and TRBJ2-2; D unclear. Trimming cost V 1 base and J 4 bases, with 8 bases left between them. This CDR3 comprises 14 residues. In germline, CDR1 is SGHNT, CDR2 YYREEE (reference sequence). The CDR3 sequence is CASSLKGGTGELFF. DNA for the CDR3: TGTGCCAGCAGCTTGAAGGGTGGCACCGGGGAGCTGTTTTTT.

The chain recombines TRBV2 with TRBJ2-1; 10 bases map to TRBD1. V was pared by 6 bases and J by 1 base, with 9 bases of the junction left unmatched. The germline CDR1 and CDR2 sequences are SNHLY and FYNNEI. The CDR3 spans 17 residues. CDR3 bases: TGTGCCAGCAGGAGACAGGGGGCAGTAAGGTCCTACAATGAGCAGTTCTTC. It specifies CASRRQGAVRSYNEQFF.

The chain carries TRBV18 and TRBJ2-1, with TRBD1 matching 9 bases. The germline gives CDR1 KGHSH, CDR2 LQKENI. V shed 4 bases and J 2 bases; nucleotides not matched to a gene: 3. The CDR3 is 15 amino acids. CDR3 residues: CASSLRTGAYNEQFF. As DNA, the CDR3 is TGTGCCAGCTCACTACGGACAGGGGCCTACAATGAGCAGTTCTTC.

This clone has just one count. In DNA form, the CDR3 reads TGTGCCAGCTATTCCGGGACAGGGGGGACTAACTATGGCTACACCTTC. Translating gives CASYSGTGGTNYGYTF. The chain joins TRBV7-6 to TRBJ1-2; 11 bases line up with TRBD1. The CDR3 has 16 amino acids. J gave up 0 bases and V 8 bases, and 8 bases lay outside the gene matches. The germline CDR1 and CDR2 sequences are SGHVS and FNYEAQ.

The gene calls are TRBV29-1 and TRBJ1-4, with a possible D match to TRBD1 (6 bases). The CDR3 covers 15 residues. The germline V gene encodes CDR1 SQVTM and CDR2 ANQGSEA. Trimming took off 8 bases at V and 0 bases at J, with 16 bases between the two ends. CDR3 DNA: TGCAGCCCGATTACAGGGCGCGCAACTAATGAAAAACTGTTTTTT. Translating it yields CSPITGRATNEKLFF.

J is TRBJ1-6 and V is TRBV5-1; no firm D call. Per germline, CDR1 SGHRS and CDR2 YFSETQ. CDR3 length: 15 amino acids. V lost 4 bases to trimming and J lost 0 bases, with 8 bases between them. CDR3 in DNA: TGCGCCAGCAGCGCCGAGAGCTCCTATAATTCACCCCTCCACTTT. Translating gives CASSAESSYNSPLHF. The full variable domain, its missing parts supplied by reference TRBV5-1 and TRBJ1-6, is KAGVTQTPRYLIKTRGQQVTLSCSPISGHRSVSWYQQTPGQGLQFLFEYFSETQRNKGNFPGRFSGRQFSNSRSEMNVSTLELGDSALYLCASSAESSYNSPLHFGNGTRLTVT.

This clone was picked up one time. This CDR3 is also generated by other DNA sequences in the sample. CDR3 in amino acids: CASSYLQNTEAFF. CDR3 bases: TGTGCCAGCAGTTACCTACAGAACACTGAAGCTTTCTTT. The gene calls are TRBV6-5 and TRBJ1-1; D ambiguous. Germline-derived CDR1 and CDR2 are MNHEY and SVGAGI. This CDR3 region has 13 residues. Trimming left V 2 bases short and J 1 base short, with 5 bases between.

The chain uses TRBV5-1 and TRBJ2-7; 9 positions match TRBD2. Unmatched junction bases numbered 8, after V lost 4 bases and J lost 6 bases. Germline assignment: CDR1 SGHRS and CDR2 YFSETQ. CDR3 length: 14 residues. Written as DNA, the CDR3 is TGCGCCAGCAGCGTCGGAGCGGGAGGCGGCGAGCAGTACTTC. Its translation is CASSVGAGGGEQYF.

About this clone: This sample includes further DNA sequences coding for the same CDR3. The rearrangement joins TRBV30 to TRBJ1-2; TRBD1 might be the D (5 bases). Germline CDR1 reads GTSNPN; CDR2 reads SVGIG (reference sequence). V was shortened by 1 base and J by 7 bases, with 10 bases between the two germline ends. CDR3 length: 12 amino acids. The CDR3 region has the DNA TGTGCCTGGAGTGGTACAGGAGGTGGCTACACCTTC. Translation: CAWSGTGGGYTF.

V gene TRBV7-9 combines with J gene TRBJ2-1; 7 nucleotides line up with TRBD2. J was trimmed by 1 base and V by 3 bases; bases with no gene match: 9. The CDR3 spans 17 residues. Germline V gives CDR1 SEHNR, CDR2 FQNEAQ (reference sequence). The CDR3 DNA reads as TGTGCCAGCAGCTTGTCCGTAGCGGGTGTTTCCTACAATGAGCAGTTCTTC. This gives the protein CASSLSVAGVSYNEQFF.

V usage is TRBV29-1 and J usage is TRBJ2-7, with 9 bases identical to TRBD1. CDR3 length: 11 residues. V gave up 6 bases and J gave up 6 bases; unmatched junction bases: 3. In germline, CDR1 is SQVTM, CDR2 ANQGSEA. CDR3 residues: CSVRTGAEQYF. CDR3 nucleotides: TGCAGCGTCAGGACAGGGGCCGAGCAGTACTTC.

The chain combines TRBV28 with TRBJ1-6; TRBD1 matches 9 bases. J lost 5 bases, V lost 2 bases, and 1 base had no gene match. CDR1 and CDR2 from the germline V gene are MDHEN and SYDVKM. CDR3 size: 15 residues. The CDR3 DNA follows: TGTGCCAGCAGTTTAGGGGACAGGGATAATTCACCCCTCCACTTT. Its translation is CASSLGDRDNSPLHF.

The V call is TRBV15, the J call TRBJ1-2; the match to TRBD1 covers 7 bases. The germline V gene encodes CDR1 LNHNV and CDR2 YYDKDF (reference sequence). Trimming took 5 bases from V and 0 from J; bases not matched to a gene: 3. There are 14 residues in the CDR3. Here the CDR3 reads CATSGGTANYGYTF. The CDR3 DNA reads as TGTGCCACCAGCGGAGGGACAGCTAACTATGGCTACACCTTC.

About this clone: This specimen includes other DNA sequences encoding the same CDR3. The rearrangement links TRBV18 to TRBJ2-3; TRBD1 or TRBD2 may be the D gene (5 bases each). The V gene lost 0 bases and the J gene lost 3 bases, with 7 bases spanning the gap. Germline V lookup: CDR1 KGHSH, CDR2 LQKENI. The CDR3 is 14 amino acids. The chain's CDR3 is CASSPPGGTDTQYF. The CDR3 DNA sequence: TGTGCCAGCTCACCACCTGGGGGTACAGATACGCAGTATTTT.

V is TRBV5-1 and J is TRBJ2-3; TRBD2 matches at 12 bases. V lost 2 bases and J lost 0; bases outside the gene matches: 10. The germline gives CDR1 SGHRS, CDR2 YFSETQ. The CDR3 sequence is 19 residues long. CDR3: CASSLIGLAGRTSTDTQYF. The CDR3 DNA is TGCGCCAGCAGCTTAATCGGACTAGCGGGGCGAACTAGCACAGATACGCAGTATTTT.